The 30 T cell receptor beta chains below were found in one sample sequenced in a study of Ad26.COV2.S vaccination and SARS-CoV-2 variants. Profiled with immunoSEQ multiplex PCR; TCRdb holds only in-frame clones, not every one. Of some 350,000 clones in the sample, under 90% were seen once. Treatment described: some 20 received Ad26.COV2.S at low or high dose, single or two shots; 5 received placebo; per-sample allocation not given. Following the first vaccine or placebo injection, samples were taken on day 63. Sample: peripheral blood, taken in a trial of Ad26.COV2.S vaccine versus placebo. The source of these receptors is a person between 18 and 65 years old who received the Ad26.COV2.S COVID-19 vaccine or a placebo.

Comment on this clone: The junction does not match germline at one end; this may be a read error. V is TRBV7-3 and J is TRBJ2-1; D ambiguous. CDR3 length: 18 residues. The germline gives CDR1 SGHTA, CDR2 FQGTGA. CDR3: CASSLTYPLGSHNREQFF. The CDR3 DNA sequence: TGTGCCAGCAGTTTAACGTATCCCCTGGGCTCCCACAATCGGGAGCAGTTCTTC.

The gene calls are TRBV29-1 and TRBJ1-1; D ambiguous. V was pared by 3 bases and J by 3 bases, with 14 bases between. CDR1 is SQVTM and CDR2 is ANQGSEA in the germline V gene. This CDR3 has 14 amino acids. The chain's CDR3 is CSVDTKDRHTEAFF. The CDR3 DNA is TGCAGCGTTGACACTAAAGACCGGCACACTGAAGCTTTCTTT.

The CDR3 is CASSVAFTGQGNTEAFF. The CDR3 bases are TGTGCCAGCAGCGTAGCTTTCACGGGGCAGGGGAACACTGAAGCTTTCTTT. The rearrangement links TRBV9 to TRBJ1-1; possible D gene TRBD1, 5 bases. V lost 0 bases to trimming and J lost 1 base, with 16 bases between them. Per germline, CDR1 SGDLS and CDR2 YYNGEE. The CDR3 covers 17 residues.

This chain joins TRBV2 and TRBJ1-2; maybe TRBD1 (5 bases). V dropped 7 bases and J dropped 7 bases, with 13 bases sitting between them. The CDR3 extends over 12 amino acids. The V gene's germline CDR1 is SNHLY and CDR2 FYNNEI. CDR3 nucleotides: TGTGCCAGCAACGGAGGGGCGGGTGGCTACACCTTC. The encoded protein is CASNGGAGGYTF.

The chain carries TRBV7-9 and TRBJ2-5; TRBD2 matches at 12 bases. The J segment lost 4 bases and the V segment lost 6 bases, leaving 12 bases of the junction unmatched. The CDR3 totals 17 residues. Germline V gene sequence: CDR1 SEHNR, CDR2 FQNEAQ (reference sequence). CDR3 in DNA: TGTGCCAGCAGTCCTAGCGGGGGGGTTCCCTTCTTAGAGACCCAGTACTTC. Protein product: CASSPSGGVPFLETQYF. Combining the CDR3 with reference TRBV7-9 and TRBJ2-5 gives the whole variable domain DTGVSQNPRHKITKRGQNVTFRCDPISEHNRLYWYRQTLGQGPEFLTYFQNEAQLEKSRLLSDRFSAERPKGSFSTLEIQRTEQGDSAMYLCASSPSGGVPFLETQYFGPGTRLLVL.

The chain has TRBV24-1 and TRBJ2-1, with 9 bases fitting TRBD1. V lost 5 bases and J lost 0; bases outside the gene matches: 4. Germline V gene lookup returns CDR1 KGHDR and CDR2 SFDVKD. The CDR3 length is 16 residues. CDR3 nucleotides: TGTGCCACCAGTGGTCTGACAGGGGGCTCCTACAATGAGCAGTTCTTC. Its protein product is CATSGLTGGSYNEQFF.

The chain recombines TRBV5-1 with TRBJ1-4; D is uncertain. The germline V gene encodes CDR1 SGHRS and CDR2 YFSETQ. CDR3 length: 13 residues. Trimming took 0 bases from V and 8 from J, leaving 8 bases between them. As DNA, the CDR3 is TGCGCCAGCAGCTTGGATCCGTGGGAAAAACTGTTTTTT. Translation: CASSLDPWEKLFF.

The rearrangement links TRBV11-2 to TRBJ2-1; 10 bases fit TRBD2. V lost 5 bases, J lost 4 bases, and 5 bases stayed unmatched. Germline V lookup: CDR1 SGHAT, CDR2 FQNNGV. This CDR3 is 15 amino acids long. CDR3 residues: CASSNERGGYNEQFF. DNA for the CDR3: TGTGCCAGCAGCAATGAGCGGGGGGGGTACAATGAGCAGTTCTTC.

With respect to this clone: The sample has other DNA sequences that encode this CDR3 too. The chain recombines TRBV18 with TRBJ2-3; the D is unclear. Deletions cut 2 bases from V and 6 bases from J, with 3 bases between. Germline loops: CDR1 KGHSH, CDR2 LQKENI. The CDR3 length is 11 residues. CDR3 protein: CASSPRDTQYF. The CDR3 nucleotides are TGTGCCAGCTCACCAAGGGATACGCAGTATTTT.

This rearrangement joins TRBV18 to TRBJ1-3; D remains unclear. V lost 3 bases to trimming and J lost 11 bases, with 14 bases between them. This CDR3 has 13 amino acids. Germline V CDR1 and CDR2: KGHSH, LQKENI. The CDR3 DNA is TGTGCCAGCTCACCGGCAGCGGGGTACGCCATATATTTT. It specifies CASSPAAGYAIYF.

The table lists this clone with a count of one. This CDR3 is CASSNSGVERYGYTF. The CDR3 DNA reads as TGTGCCAGCAGCAACTCAGGGGTGGAACGATATGGCTACACCTTC. The chain links TRBV28 to TRBJ1-2; TRBD1 is a possible D gene (6 bases). The length of the CDR3 is 15 residues. From germline, CDR1 is MDHEN and CDR2 SYDVKM. The V and J ends lost 6 bases and 5 bases respectively, with 19 bases between them.

The chain employs TRBV6-1 and TRBJ1-1; a weak D match, TRBD1 (6 bases). The CDR3 length is 15 residues. Germline CDR1 reads MNHNS; CDR2 reads SASEGT. V was shortened by 0 bases and J by 5 bases, with 13 bases between the two germline ends. The CDR3 protein is CASSEAPGGGTEAFF. DNA of the CDR3: TGTGCCAGCAGTGAAGCTCCGGGGGGCGGTACTGAAGCTTTCTTT.

The J gene is TRBJ2-2, the V gene TRBV18, with D perhaps given as TRBD1 or TRBD2 (6 bases each). Deletions cut 6 bases from V and 6 bases from J, with 17 bases between. This CDR3 is 15 amino acids long. Germline V gives CDR1 KGHSH, CDR2 LQKENI. The CDR3 loop is CASSLRGARAGELFF. CDR3 bases: TGTGCCAGCTCGCTGAGGGGGGCTCGTGCCGGGGAGCTGTTTTTT.

In DNA form, the CDR3 reads TGTGCCAGCAGTTTCGGGACAGAACATGAAAAACTGTTTTTT. Residues: CASSFGTEHEKLFF. The chain carries TRBV6-2 or TRBV6-3 and TRBJ1-4; 7 bases are a match to TRBD1. Trimming took 4 bases from V and 6 from J; bases not matched to a gene: 5. Germline CDR1 reads MNHEY; CDR2 reads SVGEGT. This CDR3 has 14 residues.

The CDR3 loop reads CASSITGWEAFF. CDR3 nucleotide sequence: TGTGCCAGTAGTATTACCGGTTGGGAAGCTTTCTTT. The rearrangement joins TRBV19 to TRBJ1-1; D is unclear. Per the germline V gene, CDR1 is LNHDA and CDR2 is SQIVND (reference sequence). V lost 3 bases and J lost 8, with 10 bases in between. The CDR3 spans 12 residues.

The gene calls are TRBV18 and TRBJ1-5, with D unresolved. In germline, CDR1 is KGHSH, CDR2 LQKENI. Trimming left V 6 bases short and J 0 bases short, with 6 bases between. The CDR3 sequence is 13 residues long. The DNA for the CDR3 is TGTGCCAGCTCGGCCAATAGCAATCAGCCCCAGCATTTT. Amino acid sequence: CASSANSNQPQHF.

This clone has a single count. The chain uses TRBV28 and TRBJ1-4, with D uncertain. The CDR3 is 11 residues long. Germline-derived CDR1 and CDR2 are MDHEN and SYDVKM. Trimming cost V 6 bases and J 5 bases, with 4 bases left between them. As DNA, the CDR3 is TGTGCCAGCAGGACCAATGAAAAACTGTTTTTT. This gives the protein CASRTNEKLFF.

The CDR3: CASSLGFNTNTEAFF. DNA of the CDR3: TGCGCCAGCAGCTTAGGGTTTAACACCAACACTGAAGCTTTCTTT. The rearrangement links TRBV5-1 to TRBJ1-1; no clear D. This CDR3 region has 15 residues. The germline V and J ends were trimmed by 2 bases and 2 bases, with 13 bases remaining between them. Germline-derived CDR1 and CDR2 are SGHRS and YFSETQ.

The chain couples TRBV3-1 (or the pseudogene TRBV3-2) to TRBJ2-7, with 8 bases aligning to TRBD2. Losses at the gene ends were 4 bases for V and 1 base for J; bases not matched to a gene: 6. Per the germline V gene, CDR1 is LGHDT and CDR2 is YNNKEL (reference sequence). The CDR3 contains 15 residues. The CDR3 is CASSRQRGPSYEQYF. For the CDR3, the DNA is TGTGCCAGCAGCCGTCAGCGGGGGCCGTCCTACGAGCAGTACTTC.

The J gene is TRBJ1-4, the V gene TRBV3-1 (or the pseudogene TRBV3-2), with D unresolved. In germline, CDR1 is LGHDT, CDR2 YNNKEL (reference sequence). CDR3 length: 14 residues. The V and J ends lost 0 bases and 8 bases respectively, with 10 bases between them. In nucleotides, the CDR3 is TGTGCCAGCAGCCAAGATCCCGGCGGGGAAAAACTGTTTTTT. It yields the protein CASSQDPGGEKLFF.

The V gene is TRBV4-1, the J gene TRBJ2-3, with D tentatively TRBD1 (5 bases). Trimming stripped 0 bases from V and 0 bases from J, with 10 bases between. Per the germline V gene, CDR1 is MGHRA and CDR2 is YSYEKL. The CDR3 totals 16 residues. The CDR3 reads CASSQDEAGSTDTQYF. DNA of the CDR3: TGCGCCAGCAGCCAAGATGAGGCAGGGAGCACAGATACGCAGTATTTT.

This clone was detected only once. The chain is built from TRBV18 and TRBJ1-2, with 7 positions matching TRBD1. The length of the CDR3 is 16 residues. Unmatched junction bases numbered 12, after V lost 5 bases and J lost 3 bases. CDR1 is KGHSH, CDR2 LQKENI, per germline. CDR3: CASSAIPTGSYYGYTF. CDR3 sequence (DNA): TGTGCCAGCTCAGCGATACCGACAGGGTCATACTATGGCTACACCTTC.

The V call is TRBV7-6, the J call TRBJ2-2, with TRBD2 matching 8 bases. CDR3 length: 17 residues. Germline V gene lookup returns CDR1 SGHVS and CDR2 FNYEAQ. Trimming cost V 5 bases and J 3 bases; bases outside gene matches: 11. The CDR3 spells CASSHSHGTSDTGELFF. In nucleotides, the CDR3 is TGTGCCAGCAGCCATAGTCATGGGACTAGTGACACCGGGGAGCTGTTTTTT.

This chain uses TRBV6-2 or TRBV6-3 with TRBJ1-2, with D maybe TRBD1 (6 bases). CDR1 is MNHEY, CDR2 SVGEGT, per germline. Trimming removed 0 bases at V and 1 base at J, with 9 bases between. The CDR3 runs to 15 residues. The CDR3 DNA follows: TGTGCCAGCAGTTACTCGCGGACAGATAACTATGGCTACACCTTC. It specifies CASSYSRTDNYGYTF.

V is TRBV12-3 or TRBV12-4 and J is TRBJ2-7, with 8 nucleotides matching TRBD2. This CDR3 contains 13 residues. Losses at the gene ends were 5 bases for V and 9 bases for J; bases not matched to a gene: 9. This CDR3 reads CASSAELAAVQYV. In nucleotides, the CDR3 is TGTGCCAGCAGTGCAGAACTAGCGGCTGTGCAGTACGTC.

The chain employs TRBV7-2 and TRBJ1-1; the match to TRBD1 covers 7 bases. CDR1 and CDR2 (germline): SGHTA, FQGNSA. This CDR3 comprises 13 residues. V trimming: 5 bases; J trimming: 1 base; junction bases outside the gene matches: 1. The DNA of the CDR3 is TGTGCCAGCAGCCAGGGGGGGAACACTGAAGCTTTCTTT. Translation: CASSQGGNTEAFF.

The chain has TRBV10-3 and TRBJ1-1, with D hard to call. Trimming cost V 2 bases and J 1 base, with 17 bases left between them. The CDR3 loop spans 17 amino acids. Germline V CDR1 and CDR2: ENHRY, SYGVKD. CDR3 amino acids: CAISERAFEPRNTEAFF. DNA for the CDR3: TGTGCCATCAGTGAGAGGGCTTTTGAACCCCGGAACACTGAAGCTTTCTTT.

In its sample, this clone was seen once. V and J are TRBV6-5 and TRBJ1-5; D is undetermined. This CDR3 is built from 16 residues. V lost 3 bases and J 1 base, leaving 13 bases between the germline ends. Germline V CDR1 and CDR2: MNHEY, SVGAGI. CDR3 DNA: TGTGCCAGCAGTTATTCAGCCCTGGGGAGCAATCAGCCCCAGCATTTT. Protein sequence: CASSYSALGSNQPQHF.

The table lists this clone with a count of one. The genes are TRBV7-2 and TRBJ1-2; 9 positions match TRBD1. The CDR3 has 15 residues. V was pared by 5 bases and J by 5 bases, with 9 bases of the junction left unmatched. Germline V gene data show CDR1 as SGHTA and CDR2 as FQGNSA. CDR3 sequence reads: CASSPGTGYMYGYTF. The CDR3 nucleotides are TGTGCCAGCAGCCCCGGGACAGGGTATATGTATGGCTACACCTTC.

This clone was detected only a few times. CDR3 sequence (DNA): TGTGCCAGCAGCCAATTTAGGAATTCACCCCTCCACTTT. It codes for CASSQFRNSPLHF. The chain joins TRBV14 to TRBJ1-6; D not resolved. Germline V lookup: CDR1 SGHDN, CDR2 FVKESK. This CDR3 is built from 13 residues. Deletions cut 2 bases from V and 7 bases from J, with 6 bases between.